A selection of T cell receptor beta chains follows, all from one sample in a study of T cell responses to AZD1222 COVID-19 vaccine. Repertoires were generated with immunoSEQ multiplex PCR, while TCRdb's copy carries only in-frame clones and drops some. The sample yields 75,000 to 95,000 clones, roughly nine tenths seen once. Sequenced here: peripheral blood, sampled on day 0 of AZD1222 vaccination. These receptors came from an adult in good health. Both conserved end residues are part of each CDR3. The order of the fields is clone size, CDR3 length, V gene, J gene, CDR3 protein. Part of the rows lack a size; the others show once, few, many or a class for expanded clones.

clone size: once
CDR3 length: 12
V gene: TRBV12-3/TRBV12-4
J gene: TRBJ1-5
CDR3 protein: CASRAENQPQHF

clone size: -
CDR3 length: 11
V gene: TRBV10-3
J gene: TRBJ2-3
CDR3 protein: CAIGWADTQYF

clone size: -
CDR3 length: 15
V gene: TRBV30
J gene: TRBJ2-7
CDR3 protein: CAWRMGGGPFYEQYF

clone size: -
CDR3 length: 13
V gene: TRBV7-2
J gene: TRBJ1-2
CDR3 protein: CASSLKGARGYTF

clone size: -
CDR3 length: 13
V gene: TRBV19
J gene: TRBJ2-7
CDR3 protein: CASSSGRAYEQYF

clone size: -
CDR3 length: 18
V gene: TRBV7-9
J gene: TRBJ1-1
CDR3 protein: CASSFDIFSLTVNTEAFF

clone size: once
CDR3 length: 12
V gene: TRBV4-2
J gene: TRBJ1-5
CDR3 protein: CASSPGNQPQHF

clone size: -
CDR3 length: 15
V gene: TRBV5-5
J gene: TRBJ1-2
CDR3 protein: CASIRSAGGDYGYTF

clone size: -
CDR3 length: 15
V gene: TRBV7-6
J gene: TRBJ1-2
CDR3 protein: CASSLSPAGADGYTF

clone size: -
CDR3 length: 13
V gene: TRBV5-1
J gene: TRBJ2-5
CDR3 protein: CASSLAGRETQYF

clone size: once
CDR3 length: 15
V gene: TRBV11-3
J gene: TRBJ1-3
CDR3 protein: CASSSYTSSGNTIYF

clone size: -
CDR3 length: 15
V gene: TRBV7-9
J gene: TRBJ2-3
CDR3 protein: CASSHESGRRDTQYF

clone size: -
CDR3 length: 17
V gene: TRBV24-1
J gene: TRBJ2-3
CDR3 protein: CATSDPGRDGVTDTQYF

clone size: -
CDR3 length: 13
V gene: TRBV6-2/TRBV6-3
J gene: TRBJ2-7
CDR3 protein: CASSYRSRDEQYF

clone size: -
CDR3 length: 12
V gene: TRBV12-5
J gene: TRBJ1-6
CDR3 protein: CASGPSSGPLHF

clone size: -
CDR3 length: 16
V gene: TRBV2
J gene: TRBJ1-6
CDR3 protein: CASSERIGGIDSPLHF

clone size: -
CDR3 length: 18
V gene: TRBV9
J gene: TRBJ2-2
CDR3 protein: CASSVDLAGGHNTGELFF

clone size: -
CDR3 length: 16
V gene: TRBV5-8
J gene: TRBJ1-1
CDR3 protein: CASSLGKTTRNTEAFF

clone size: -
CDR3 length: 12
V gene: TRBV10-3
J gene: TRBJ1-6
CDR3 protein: CAISREGSPLHF

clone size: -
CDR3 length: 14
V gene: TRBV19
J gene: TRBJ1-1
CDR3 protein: CASRKRREGTEAFF

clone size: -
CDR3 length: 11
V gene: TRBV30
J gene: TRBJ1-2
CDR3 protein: CAWSVRGGYTF

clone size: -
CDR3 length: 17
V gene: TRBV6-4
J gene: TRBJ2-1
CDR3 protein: CASSERYLVSSYNEQFF

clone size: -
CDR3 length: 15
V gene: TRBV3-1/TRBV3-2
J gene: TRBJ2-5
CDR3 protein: CASSQDRRTSIRKYF

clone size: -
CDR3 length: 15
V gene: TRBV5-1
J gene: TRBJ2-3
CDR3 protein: CASSLSVGGTDTQYF

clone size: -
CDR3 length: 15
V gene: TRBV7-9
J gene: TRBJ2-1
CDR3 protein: CASRLVGTSPSEQFF